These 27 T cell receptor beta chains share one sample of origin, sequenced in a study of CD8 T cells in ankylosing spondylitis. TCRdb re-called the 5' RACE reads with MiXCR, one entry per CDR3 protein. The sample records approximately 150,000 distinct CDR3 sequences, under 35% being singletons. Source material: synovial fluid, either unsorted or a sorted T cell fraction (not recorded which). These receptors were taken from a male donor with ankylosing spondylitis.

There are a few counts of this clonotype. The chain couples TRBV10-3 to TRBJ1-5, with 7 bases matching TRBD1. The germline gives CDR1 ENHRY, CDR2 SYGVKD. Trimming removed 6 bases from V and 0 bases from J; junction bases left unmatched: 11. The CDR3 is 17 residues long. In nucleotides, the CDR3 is TGTGCCATCAGCGCAAACGACAGGGTCTATAGCAATCAGCCCCAGCATTTT. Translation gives CAISANDRVYSNQPQHF.

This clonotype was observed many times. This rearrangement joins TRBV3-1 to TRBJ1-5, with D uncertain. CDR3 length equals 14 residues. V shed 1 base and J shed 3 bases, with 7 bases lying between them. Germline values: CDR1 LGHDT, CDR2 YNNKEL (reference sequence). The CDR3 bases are TGTGCCAGCAGCCAAGGGACGGTCAATCAGCCCCAGCATTTT. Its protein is CASSQGTVNQPQHF.

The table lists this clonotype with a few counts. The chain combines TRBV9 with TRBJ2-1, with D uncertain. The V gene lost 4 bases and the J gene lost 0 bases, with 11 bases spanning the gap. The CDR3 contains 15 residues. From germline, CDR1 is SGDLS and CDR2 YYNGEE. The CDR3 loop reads CASSNSDSSYNEQFF. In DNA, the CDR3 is TGTGCCAGCAGCAATTCGGATAGCTCCTACAATGAGCAGTTCTTC. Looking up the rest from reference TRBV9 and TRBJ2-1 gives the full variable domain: DSGVTQTPKHLITATGQRVTLRCSPRSGDLSVYWYQQSLDQGLQFLIQYYNGEERAKGNILERFSAQQFPDLHSELNLSSLELGDSALYFCASSNSDSSYNEQFFGPGTRLTVL.

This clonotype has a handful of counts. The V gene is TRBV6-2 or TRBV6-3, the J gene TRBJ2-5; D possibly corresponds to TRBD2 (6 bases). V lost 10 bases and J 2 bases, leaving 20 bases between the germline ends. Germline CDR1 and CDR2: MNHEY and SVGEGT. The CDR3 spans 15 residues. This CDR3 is CAIRSGRRPQETQYF. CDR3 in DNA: TGTGCCATAAGGAGCGGGCGGAGACCTCAAGAGACCCAGTACTTC.

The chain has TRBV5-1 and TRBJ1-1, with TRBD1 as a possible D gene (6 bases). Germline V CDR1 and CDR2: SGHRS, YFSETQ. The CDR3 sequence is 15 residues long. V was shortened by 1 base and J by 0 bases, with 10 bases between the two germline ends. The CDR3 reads CASSLSGGLNTEAFF. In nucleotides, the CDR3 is TGCGCCAGCAGCTTGTCCGGGGGCTTGAACACTGAAGCTTTCTTT.

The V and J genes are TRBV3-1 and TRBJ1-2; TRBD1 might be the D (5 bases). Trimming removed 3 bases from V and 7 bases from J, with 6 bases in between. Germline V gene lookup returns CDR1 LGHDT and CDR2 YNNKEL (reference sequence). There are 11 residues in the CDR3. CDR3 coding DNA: TGTGCCAGCAGCCATGACAGTGGCTACACCTTC. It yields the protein CASSHDSGYTF.

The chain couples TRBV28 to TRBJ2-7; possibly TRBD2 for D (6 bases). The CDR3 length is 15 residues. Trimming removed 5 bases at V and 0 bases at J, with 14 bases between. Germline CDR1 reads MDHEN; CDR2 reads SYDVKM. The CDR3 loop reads CASSNVDGSSYEQYF. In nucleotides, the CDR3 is TGTGCCAGCAGTAACGTCGACGGGAGCTCCTACGAGCAGTACTTC. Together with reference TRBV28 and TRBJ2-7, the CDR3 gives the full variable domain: DVKVTQSSRYLVKRTGEKVFLECVQDMDHENMFWYRQDPGLGLRLIYFSYDVKMKEKGDIPEGYSVSREKKERFSLILESASTNQTSMYLCASSNVDGSSYEQYFGPGTRLTVT.

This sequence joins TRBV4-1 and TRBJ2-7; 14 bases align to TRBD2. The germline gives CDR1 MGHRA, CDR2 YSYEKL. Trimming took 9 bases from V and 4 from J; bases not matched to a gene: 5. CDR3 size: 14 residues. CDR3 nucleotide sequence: TGCGCCAGACCCGGGACTAGCGGGAGATACGAGCAGTACTTC. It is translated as CARPGTSGRYEQYF.

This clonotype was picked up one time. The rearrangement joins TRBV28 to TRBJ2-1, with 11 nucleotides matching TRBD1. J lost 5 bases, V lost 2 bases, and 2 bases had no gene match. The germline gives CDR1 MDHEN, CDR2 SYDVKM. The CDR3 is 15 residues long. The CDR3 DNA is TGTGCCAGCAGTTTAGGGACAGGGGGGAACAATGAGCAGTTCTTC. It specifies CASSLGTGGNNEQFF.

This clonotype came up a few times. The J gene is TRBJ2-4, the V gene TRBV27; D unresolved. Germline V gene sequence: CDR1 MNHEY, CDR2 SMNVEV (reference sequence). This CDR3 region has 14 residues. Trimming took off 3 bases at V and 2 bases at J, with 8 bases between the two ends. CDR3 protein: CASSLLASKNIQYF. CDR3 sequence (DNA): TGTGCCAGCAGTTTGTTGGCATCCAAAAACATTCAGTACTTC.

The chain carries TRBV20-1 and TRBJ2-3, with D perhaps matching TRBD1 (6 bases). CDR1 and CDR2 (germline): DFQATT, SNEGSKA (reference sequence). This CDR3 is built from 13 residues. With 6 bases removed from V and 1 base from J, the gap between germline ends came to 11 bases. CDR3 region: CSAGAAGTDTQYF. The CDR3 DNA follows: TGCAGTGCGGGGGCGGCGGGCACAGATACGCAGTATTTT.

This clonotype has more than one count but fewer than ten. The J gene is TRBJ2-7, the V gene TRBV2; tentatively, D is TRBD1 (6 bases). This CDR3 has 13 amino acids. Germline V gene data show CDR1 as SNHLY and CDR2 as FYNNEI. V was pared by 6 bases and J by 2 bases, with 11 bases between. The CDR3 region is CASRRTVTYEQYF. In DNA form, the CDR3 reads TGTGCCAGCAGACGGACAGTTACCTACGAGCAGTACTTC.

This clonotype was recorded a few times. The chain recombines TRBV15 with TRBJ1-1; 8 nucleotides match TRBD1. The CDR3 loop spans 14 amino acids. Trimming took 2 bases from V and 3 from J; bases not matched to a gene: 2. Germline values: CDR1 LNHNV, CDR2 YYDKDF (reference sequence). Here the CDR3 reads CATSRSGQDTEAFF. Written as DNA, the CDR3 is TGTGCCACCAGCAGATCGGGACAGGACACTGAAGCTTTCTTT. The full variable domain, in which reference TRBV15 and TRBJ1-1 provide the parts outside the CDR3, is DAMVIQNPRYQVTQFGKPVTLSCSQTLNHNVMYWYQQKSSQAPKLLFHYYDKDFNNEADTPDNFQSRRPNTSFCFLDIRSPGLGDTAMYLCATSRSGQDTEAFFGQGTRLTVV.

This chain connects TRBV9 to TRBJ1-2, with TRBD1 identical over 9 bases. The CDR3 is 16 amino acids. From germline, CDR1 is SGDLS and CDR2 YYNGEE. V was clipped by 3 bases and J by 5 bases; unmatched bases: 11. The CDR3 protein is CASSERPGQGPYGYTF. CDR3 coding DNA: TGTGCCAGCAGCGAGAGGCCGGGACAGGGCCCATATGGCTACACCTTC.

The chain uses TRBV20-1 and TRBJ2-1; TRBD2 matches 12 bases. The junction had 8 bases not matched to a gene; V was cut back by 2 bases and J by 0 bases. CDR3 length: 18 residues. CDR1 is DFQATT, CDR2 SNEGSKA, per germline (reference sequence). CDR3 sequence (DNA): TGCAGTGCTAGAAATCTAGCGGGAGGGGGAAGCTCCTACAATGAGCAGTTCTTC. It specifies CSARNLAGGGSSYNEQFF.

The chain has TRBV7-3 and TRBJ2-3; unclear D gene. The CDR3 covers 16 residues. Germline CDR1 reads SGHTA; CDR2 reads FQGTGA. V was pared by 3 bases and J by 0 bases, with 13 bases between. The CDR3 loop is CASSFATDYSTDTQYF. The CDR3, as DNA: TGTGCCAGCAGCTTCGCGACCGATTATAGCACAGATACGCAGTATTTT.

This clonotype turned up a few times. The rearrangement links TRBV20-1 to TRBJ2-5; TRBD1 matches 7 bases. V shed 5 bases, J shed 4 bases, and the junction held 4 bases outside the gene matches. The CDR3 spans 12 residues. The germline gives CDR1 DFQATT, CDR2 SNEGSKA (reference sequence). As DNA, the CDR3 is TGCAGTGCTCATACAGGGGCAGAGACCCAGTACTTC. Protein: CSAHTGAETQYF.

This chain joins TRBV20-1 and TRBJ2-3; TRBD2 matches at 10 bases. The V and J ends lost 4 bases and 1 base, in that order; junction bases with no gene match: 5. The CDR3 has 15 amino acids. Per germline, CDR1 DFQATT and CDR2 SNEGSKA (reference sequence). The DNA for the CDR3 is TGCAGTGCTAAAGAAGGGACTAGCGGCACAGATACGCAGTATTTT. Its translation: CSAKEGTSGTDTQYF.

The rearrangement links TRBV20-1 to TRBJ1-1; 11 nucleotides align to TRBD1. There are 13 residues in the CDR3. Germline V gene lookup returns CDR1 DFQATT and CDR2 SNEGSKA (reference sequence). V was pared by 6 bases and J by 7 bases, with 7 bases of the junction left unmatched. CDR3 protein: CSASRTGGIEAFF. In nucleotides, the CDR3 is TGCAGTGCCTCCCGGACAGGGGGCATTGAAGCTTTCTTT.

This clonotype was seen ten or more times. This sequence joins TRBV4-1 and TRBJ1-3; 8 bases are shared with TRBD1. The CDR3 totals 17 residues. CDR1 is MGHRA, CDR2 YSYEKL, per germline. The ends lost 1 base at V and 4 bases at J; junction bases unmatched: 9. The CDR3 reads CASSQGGTGDFGNTIYF. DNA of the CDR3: TGCGCCAGCAGCCAAGGGGGGACAGGAGATTTCGGAAACACCATATATTTT.

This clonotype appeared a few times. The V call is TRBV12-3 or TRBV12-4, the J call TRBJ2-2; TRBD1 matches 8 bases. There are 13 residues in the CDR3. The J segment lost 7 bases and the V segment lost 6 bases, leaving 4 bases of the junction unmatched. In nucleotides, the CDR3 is TGTGCCAGCAGCAACAGGGGGTTCGGGGAGCTGTTTTTT. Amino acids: CASSNRGFGELFF.

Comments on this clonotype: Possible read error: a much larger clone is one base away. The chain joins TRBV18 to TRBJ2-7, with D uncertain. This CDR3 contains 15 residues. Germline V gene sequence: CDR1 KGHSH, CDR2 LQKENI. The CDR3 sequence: CPSSPPESTPYEQYF. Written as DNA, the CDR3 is TGTCCCAGCTCACCACCCGAGTCCACCCCCTACGAGCAGTACTTC.

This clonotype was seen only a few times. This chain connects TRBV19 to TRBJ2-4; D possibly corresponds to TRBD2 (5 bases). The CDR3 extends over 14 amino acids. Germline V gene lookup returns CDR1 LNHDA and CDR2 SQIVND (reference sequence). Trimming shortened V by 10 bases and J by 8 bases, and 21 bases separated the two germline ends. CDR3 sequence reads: CATSDGMVRDIQYF. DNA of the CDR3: TGTGCCACCAGCGACGGGATGGTCCGAGACATTCAGTACTTC.

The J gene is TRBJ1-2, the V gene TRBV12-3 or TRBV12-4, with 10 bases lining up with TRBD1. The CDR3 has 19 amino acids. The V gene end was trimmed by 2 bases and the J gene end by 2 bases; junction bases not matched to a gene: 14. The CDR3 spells CASSLTSGDRGAKNYGYTF. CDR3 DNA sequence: TGTGCCAGCAGTTTAACAAGCGGGGACAGGGGCGCCAAGAACTATGGCTACACCTTC.

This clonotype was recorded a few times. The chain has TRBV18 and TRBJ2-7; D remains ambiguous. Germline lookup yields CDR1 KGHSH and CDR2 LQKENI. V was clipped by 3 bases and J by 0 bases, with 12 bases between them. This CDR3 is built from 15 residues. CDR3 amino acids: CASSPSPAISYEQYF. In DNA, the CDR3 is TGTGCCAGCTCACCCTCCCCGGCAATCTCCTACGAGCAGTACTTC.

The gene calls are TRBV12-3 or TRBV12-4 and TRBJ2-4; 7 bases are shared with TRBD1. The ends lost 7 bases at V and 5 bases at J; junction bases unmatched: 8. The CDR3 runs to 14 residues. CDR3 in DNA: TGTGCCAGCAAACAAAGAGGGGGCGAAAACATTCAGTACTTC. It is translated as CASKQRGGENIQYF.

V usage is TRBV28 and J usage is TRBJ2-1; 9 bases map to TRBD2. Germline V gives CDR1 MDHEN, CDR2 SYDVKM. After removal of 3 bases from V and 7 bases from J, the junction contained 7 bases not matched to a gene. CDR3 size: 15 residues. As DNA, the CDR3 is TGTGCCAGCAGTTTTCGAGGGGCGGGAGGGAATGAGCAGTTCTTC. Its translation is CASSFRGAGGNEQFF.